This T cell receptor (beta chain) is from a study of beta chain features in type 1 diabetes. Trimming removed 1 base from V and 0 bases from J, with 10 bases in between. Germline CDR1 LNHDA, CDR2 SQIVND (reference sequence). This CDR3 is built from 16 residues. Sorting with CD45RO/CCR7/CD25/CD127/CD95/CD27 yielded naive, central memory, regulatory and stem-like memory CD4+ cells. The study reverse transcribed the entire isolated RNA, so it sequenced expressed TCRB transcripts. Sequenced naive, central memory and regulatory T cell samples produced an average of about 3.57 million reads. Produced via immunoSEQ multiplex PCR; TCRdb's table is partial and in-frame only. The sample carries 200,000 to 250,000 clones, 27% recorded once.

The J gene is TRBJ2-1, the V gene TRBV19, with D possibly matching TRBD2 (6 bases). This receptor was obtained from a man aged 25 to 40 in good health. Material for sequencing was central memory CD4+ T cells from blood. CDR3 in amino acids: CASSIGGTPSYNEQFF. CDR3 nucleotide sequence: TGTGCCAGTAGTATAGGGGGGACTCCCTCCTACAATGAGCAGTTCTTC.